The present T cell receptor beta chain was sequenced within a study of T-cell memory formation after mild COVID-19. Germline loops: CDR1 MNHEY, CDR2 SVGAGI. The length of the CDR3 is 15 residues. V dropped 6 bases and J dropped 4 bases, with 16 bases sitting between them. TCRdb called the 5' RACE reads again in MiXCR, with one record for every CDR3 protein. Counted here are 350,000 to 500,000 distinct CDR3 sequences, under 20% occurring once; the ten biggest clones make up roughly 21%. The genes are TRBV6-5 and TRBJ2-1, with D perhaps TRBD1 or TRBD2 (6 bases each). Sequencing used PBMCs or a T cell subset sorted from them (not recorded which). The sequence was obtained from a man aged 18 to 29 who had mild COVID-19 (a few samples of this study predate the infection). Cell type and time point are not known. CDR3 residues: CASRQTGGAYNEQFF. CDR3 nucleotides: TGTGCCAGCAGACAGACAGGAGGGGCTTACAATGAGCAGTTCTTC.